The next 27 T cell receptor beta chains were all read from a single sample in a study of CD8+ T cells in alopecia areata (dated by TCRdb to the late 2010s). Library construction relied on the immunoSEQ multiplex PCR assay. To provide template for TCR sequencing, every sample had RNA extracted and reverse transcribed into cDNA. TCRdb's version of the immuneACCESS table is confined to in-frame rearrangements and falls short of the full clone set. An unresolved V gene accounts for under half of the shortfall where checked; the remainder is of unknown origin. This sample is represented by hundreds of thousands of clones; under 70% of them were singletons. Around 1.2% of the sample is taken by the ten largest. The time point label, as the study defines it: baseline before oral tofacitinib. The sample in question was CD4+ T cells sorted from blood, obtained at week 0. Source of these receptors: a human donor with alopecia areata.

V usage is TRBV7-9 and J usage is TRBJ1-1; weak D call: TRBD1 (6 bases). Trimming left V 7 bases short and J 5 bases short, with 17 bases between. Germline lookup yields CDR1 SEHNR and CDR2 FQNEAQ (reference sequence). The CDR3 runs 14 residues. The CDR3 nucleotides read TGTGCCAGCACCTTCGGAGGGGGGGCGACTGAAGCTTTCTTT. Amino acids: CASTFGGGATEAFF. Complete variable domain (other parts from reference TRBV7-9 and TRBJ1-1): DTGVSQNPRHKITKRGQNVTFRCDPISEHNRLYWYRQTLGQGPEFLTYFQNEAQLEKSRLLSDRFSAERPKGSFSTLEIQRTEQGDSAMYLCASTFGGGATEAFFGQGTRLTVV.

This clone was observed a few times. This sequence joins TRBV5-4 and TRBJ1-6, with unresolved D. The germline V gene has CDR1 SGHNT and CDR2 YYREEE (reference sequence). Trimming removed 7 bases at V and 7 bases at J, with 12 bases between. The CDR3 sequence is 13 residues long. The CDR3 region has the DNA TGTGCCAGCGGCGGAGGGCGGAATTCACCCCTCCACTTT. Encoded protein: CASGGGRNSPLHF.

This clone was seen a few times. The V and J genes are TRBV5-1 and TRBJ2-7, with D perhaps matching TRBD2 (5 bases). Germline CDR1 SGHRS, CDR2 YFSETQ. The germline V and J ends were trimmed by 7 bases and 3 bases, with 14 bases remaining between them. The CDR3 has 13 residues. DNA for the CDR3: TGCGCCAGCGCAGACGGGGTTGGCTACGAGCAGTACTTC. Translating it yields CASADGVGYEQYF.

The chain has TRBV5-4 and TRBJ2-5; D uncertain. Germline V gene sequence: CDR1 SGHNT, CDR2 YYREEE (reference sequence). The CDR3 sequence is 13 residues long. V lost 0 bases and J lost 5, with 8 bases in between. The DNA of the CDR3 is TGTGCCAGCAGCTTGGACACTTTTGAGACCCAGTACTTC. Its protein is CASSLDTFETQYF.

V is TRBV4-1 and J is TRBJ1-2, with D possibly matching TRBD1 (5 bases). Deletions cut 0 bases from V and 8 bases from J, with 16 bases between. The germline V gene encodes CDR1 MGHRA and CDR2 YSYEKL. The CDR3 spans 15 residues. CDR3 sequence: CASSQDRQGKIGYTF. Here the CDR3 DNA reads TGCGCCAGCAGCCAAGACCGGCAGGGAAAAATAGGCTACACCTTC.

The chain combines TRBV5-1 with TRBJ2-2; tentative D call: TRBD2 (6 bases). V dropped 0 bases and J dropped 2 bases, with 14 bases sitting between them. CDR1 is SGHRS, CDR2 YFSETQ, per germline. The CDR3 is 17 amino acids. CDR3 sequence reads: CASSLELRGSNTGELFF. The CDR3 nucleotides read TGCGCCAGCAGCTTGGAACTCCGGGGGTCAAACACCGGGGAGCTGTTTTTT.

CDR3 in amino acids: CAWRVQGGIDSPLHF. CDR3 nucleotide sequence: TGTGCCTGGAGAGTACAGGGTGGCATTGATTCACCCCTCCACTTT. The rearrangement joins TRBV30 to TRBJ1-6, with D tentatively TRBD1 (6 bases). CDR1 is GTSNPN, CDR2 SVGIG, per germline (reference sequence). The CDR3 runs to 15 residues. V lost 3 bases and J lost 8, with 17 bases in between.

The genes are TRBV6-6 and TRBJ2-7, with 9 nucleotides matching TRBD1. The CDR3 is made up of 13 amino acids. Germline V gene data show CDR1 as MNHNY and CDR2 as SVGAGI (reference sequence). Losses at the gene ends were 5 bases for V and 5 bases for J; bases not matched to a gene: 4. The CDR3 reads CASSRDRVHEQYF. The CDR3, as DNA: TGTGCCAGCAGTCGGGACAGGGTGCACGAGCAGTACTTC.

The chain employs TRBV4-2 and TRBJ2-4; TRBD1 agrees at 7 bases. Per the germline V gene, CDR1 is LGHNA and CDR2 is YNFKEQ. The CDR3 runs to 16 residues. J lost 1 base, V lost 0 bases, and 3 bases had no gene match. CDR3: CASSQETGKAKNIQYF. CDR3 DNA: TGTGCCAGCAGCCAAGAGACAGGGAAGGCCAAAAACATTCAGTACTTC.

The rearrangement links TRBV29-1 to TRBJ2-2, with 8 bases identical to TRBD1. There are 14 residues in the CDR3. V was clipped by 8 bases and J by 4 bases; unmatched bases: 9. The germline V gene has CDR1 SQVTM and CDR2 ANQGSEA. CDR3 nucleotides: TGCAGCTCCACGGGGACAGGCATCACCGGGGAGCTGTTTTTT. Translating it yields CSSTGTGITGELFF.

V is TRBV29-1 and J is TRBJ2-7; TRBD1 might be the D (6 bases). CDR3 length: 12 amino acids. Germline CDR1 and CDR2: SQVTM and ANQGSEA. The CDR3 here is CIVQGKDYEQYF. The CDR3 DNA sequence: TGCATCGTACAGGGAAAGGATTACGAGCAGTACTTC.

The chain employs TRBV5-1 and TRBJ2-1; 10 bases fit TRBD2. Germline V CDR1 and CDR2: SGHRS, YFSETQ. The ends lost 4 bases at V and 14 bases at J; junction bases unmatched: 12. The CDR3 length is 14 residues. Written as DNA, the CDR3 is TGCGCCAGCAGCCCCCTGGAAGCGGGGGGGCAGAAGTTCTTC. This encodes CASSPLEAGGQKFF.

This chain uses TRBV29-1 with TRBJ1-2; 7 bases fit TRBD1. The CDR3 sequence is 15 residues long. The germline gives CDR1 SQVTM, CDR2 ANQGSEA. Losses at the gene ends were 4 bases for V and 2 bases for J; bases not matched to a gene: 10. CDR3 sequence: CSVAKQRGQNYGYTF. The CDR3, as DNA: TGCAGCGTTGCAAAACAAAGGGGACAGAACTATGGCTACACCTTC.

V is TRBV7-2 and J is TRBJ2-3; D possibly corresponds to TRBD2 (5 bases). CDR1 and CDR2 from the germline V gene are SGHTA and FQGNSA. This CDR3 comprises 18 residues. The V end was cut by 1 base, the J end by 0 bases, with 17 bases between. This CDR3 reads CASSLVVPQRRSTDTQYF. The CDR3 DNA is TGTGCCAGCAGCTTAGTGGTCCCCCAGCGGCGTAGCACAGATACGCAGTATTTT. The entire variable domain, with the rest obtained from reference TRBV7-2 and TRBJ2-3, is as follows: GAGVSQSPSNKVTEKGKDVELRCDPISGHTALYWYRQSLGQGLEFLIYFQGNSAPDKSGLPSDRFSAERTGGSVSTLTIQRTQQEDSAVYLCASSLVVPQRRSTDTQYFGPGTRLTVL.

The chain joins TRBV29-1 to TRBJ2-1, with D unresolved. The germline CDR1 and CDR2 sequences are SQVTM and ANQGSEA. This CDR3 is built from 13 residues. The V end lost 1 base, the J end lost 4 bases, and 8 bases lay between the germline ends. Written as DNA, the CDR3 is TGCAGCGTTGAAGGGGCAGTTTACAATGAGCAGTTCTTC. Its translation is CSVEGAVYNEQFF.

The rearrangement uses TRBV7-9 and TRBJ2-1, with D possibly being TRBD2 (6 bases). The V end lost 3 bases, the J end lost 4 bases, and 22 bases lay between the germline ends. The CDR3 is 18 residues long. Per germline, CDR1 SEHNR and CDR2 FQNEAQ (reference sequence). DNA for the CDR3: TGTGCCAGCAGCTTCTACGGAGTCGTTGGGCGGGGATACAATGAGCAGTTCTTC. This translates into CASSFYGVVGRGYNEQFF.

CDR3 residues: CASSLDRAYEQYF. CDR3 DNA sequence: TGTGCCAGCAGCTTAGACAGGGCCTACGAGCAGTACTTC. V gene TRBV7-2 combines with J gene TRBJ2-7; weak D call: TRBD1 (6 bases). V lost 1 base, J lost 2 bases, and 6 bases lay in between. The CDR3 is made up of 13 amino acids. Germline V gene sequence: CDR1 SGHTA, CDR2 FQGNSA.

This clone showed up just a few times. The V gene is TRBV15, the J gene TRBJ2-7; 7 bases fit TRBD1. V shed 1 base and J 6 bases; nucleotides not matched to a gene: 3. The germline V gene encodes CDR1 LNHNV and CDR2 YYDKDF (reference sequence). The CDR3 extends over 13 amino acids. CDR3 nucleotide sequence: TGTGCCACCAGCAGAGGAGACAGGGTCGAGCAGTACTTC. This sequence encodes CATSRGDRVEQYF. Based on the CDR3 plus reference TRBV15 and TRBJ2-7, the full variable domain is DAMVIQNPRYQVTQFGKPVTLSCSQTLNHNVMYWYQQKSSQAPKLLFHYYDKDFNNEADTPDNFQSRRPNTSFCFLDIRSPGLGDTAMYLCATSRGDRVEQYFGPGTRLTVT.

The CDR3 protein is CASTRRDSNQPQHF. The CDR3 DNA is TGTGCCAGCACCCGACGGGATAGCAATCAGCCCCAGCATTTT. V gene TRBV2 combines with J gene TRBJ1-5; D is uncertain. The CDR3 loop spans 14 amino acids. V gave up 7 bases and J gave up 0 bases, with 10 bases separating them. The germline V gene has CDR1 SNHLY and CDR2 FYNNEI.

The V and J genes are TRBV20-1 and TRBJ1-1; D call uncertain. There are 11 residues in the CDR3. Germline V lookup: CDR1 DFQATT, CDR2 SNEGSKA (reference sequence). The V and J ends lost 6 bases and 0 bases respectively, with 5 bases between them. CDR3 sequence reads: CSATVNTEAFF. The DNA for the CDR3 is TGCAGTGCCACGGTGAACACTGAAGCTTTCTTT.

Only a few counts were recorded for this clone. This sequence joins TRBV4-1 and TRBJ2-5; the match to TRBD1 covers 7 bases. V was clipped by 5 bases and J by 2 bases; unmatched bases: 8. The germline V gene has CDR1 MGHRA and CDR2 YSYEKL. The CDR3 spans 15 residues. In DNA form, the CDR3 reads TGCGCCAGCAGCGCTCCGGACAGGTGGCAAGAGACCCAGTACTTC. It codes for CASSAPDRWQETQYF.

This clone was observed once. The chain joins TRBV7-9 to TRBJ2-1, with TRBD2 identical over 10 bases. V trimming: 6 bases; J trimming: 0 bases; junction bases outside the gene matches: 8. Looked up from germline, CDR1 is SEHNR and CDR2 is FQNEAQ (reference sequence). This CDR3 comprises 17 residues. In DNA form, the CDR3 reads TGTGCCAGCAGACCTTTCCTAGCGGGGGCCTCCTACAATGAGCAGTTCTTC. This sequence encodes CASRPFLAGASYNEQFF.

The CDR3 loop reads CASLQGTSYEQYF. The CDR3, as DNA: TGTGCCAGCCTACAGGGTACCTCCTACGAGCAGTACTTC. The gene calls are TRBV6-1 and TRBJ2-7; possibly TRBD1 for D (6 bases). This CDR3 has 13 residues. CDR1 and CDR2 from the germline V gene are MNHNS and SASEGT. Trimming took off 8 bases at V and 0 bases at J, with 11 bases between the two ends.

This clone has a handful of counts. The chain has TRBV19 and TRBJ2-7; TRBD1 matches 10 bases. Trimming took 7 bases from V and 3 from J; bases not matched to a gene: 9. CDR1 and CDR2 from the germline V gene are LNHDA and SQIVND (reference sequence). The CDR3 length is 15 residues. The CDR3 DNA follows: TGTGCCAGTACTAAGGTGGGACAGGGGCGCTACGAGCAGTACTTC. Translated: CASTKVGQGRYEQYF.

The chain carries TRBV29-1 and TRBJ1-1; tentatively, D is TRBD1 (5 bases). With 7 bases removed from V and 10 bases from J, the gap between germline ends came to 19 bases. Germline V gene lookup returns CDR1 SQVTM and CDR2 ANQGSEA. The CDR3 spans 12 residues. The CDR3 nucleotides are TGCAGCGGCAACGGACACCCCTCCGGAGCTTTCTTT. Amino acids: CSGNGHPSGAFF.

This chain links TRBV2 with TRBJ1-2; D gene unclear. V dropped 3 bases and J dropped 8 bases, with 10 bases sitting between them. The V gene's germline CDR1 is SNHLY and CDR2 FYNNEI. The CDR3 is 12 amino acids. The chain's CDR3 is CASSDRTRGYTF. DNA for the CDR3: TGTGCCAGCAGTGACCGGACGAGGGGCTACACCTTC.

The chain joins TRBV29-1 to TRBJ1-1, with 7 bases lining up with TRBD1. V lost 7 bases and J lost 2; bases outside the gene matches: 4. The CDR3 extends over 12 amino acids. The germline V gene has CDR1 SQVTM and CDR2 ANQGSEA. The CDR3 nucleotides are TGCAGCGCGGACAGGACCAACACTGAAGCTTTCTTT. Protein: CSADRTNTEAFF.